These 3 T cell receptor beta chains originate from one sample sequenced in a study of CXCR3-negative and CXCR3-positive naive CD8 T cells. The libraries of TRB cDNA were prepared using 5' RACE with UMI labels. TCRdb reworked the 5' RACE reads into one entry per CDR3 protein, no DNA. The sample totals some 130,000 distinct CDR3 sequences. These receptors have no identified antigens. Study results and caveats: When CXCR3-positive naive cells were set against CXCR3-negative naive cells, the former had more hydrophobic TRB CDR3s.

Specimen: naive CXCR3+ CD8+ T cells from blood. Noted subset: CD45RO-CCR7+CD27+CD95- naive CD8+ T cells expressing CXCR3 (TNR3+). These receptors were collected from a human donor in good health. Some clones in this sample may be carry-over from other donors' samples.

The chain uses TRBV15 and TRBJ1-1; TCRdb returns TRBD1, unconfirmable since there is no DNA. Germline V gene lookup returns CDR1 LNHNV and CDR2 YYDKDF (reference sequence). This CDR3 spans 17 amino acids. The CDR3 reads CATSRAWYGTLRTEAFF.

CDR3 in amino acids: CASSLEWGESYFTDTQYF. This chain joins TRBV5-4 and TRBJ2-3. Germline V gene sequence: CDR1 SGHNT, CDR2 YYREEE (reference sequence). CDR3 length equals 18 residues.

The CDR3 here is CSPRPTGYGYTF. The chain combines TRBV20-1 with TRBJ1-2; TCRdb proposes TRBD1, but this gene call is untestable without DNA. Germline V lookup: CDR1 DFQATT, CDR2 SNEGSKA (reference sequence). This CDR3 is 12 amino acids long.